This T cell receptor (beta chain) was recovered during a study of response to subunit inactivated influenza vaccine. This clonotype was counted ten times or more. Its antigen remains unknown. This CDR3 has 15 amino acids. The J segment lost 4 bases and the V segment lost 5 bases, leaving 7 bases of the junction unmatched. Germline values: CDR1 DFQATT, CDR2 SNEGSKA (reference sequence). TCRdb processed the RT-PCR reads anew with MiXCR; each CDR3 protein has one entry. The table has about 780,000 distinct CDR3 sequences, 18% seen once; the top ten hold approximately 10%. Study-level results: Each seasonal influenza vaccination, the authors suggested, recruits few new T cells.

This sample comprised PBMCs from blood, obtained 5 days after vaccination. This chain links TRBV20-1 with TRBJ2-1; 11 bases align to TRBD2. This sequence originates from a man aged 45-60 years who received an inactivated influenza vaccine. The CDR3 DNA reads as TGCAGTGCTGGTCCGGGACTAGCGGCTTACAATGAGCAGTTCTTC. This sequence encodes CSAGPGLAAYNEQFF.